The clone carrying this TCR beta chain appeared a few times. As yet, its antigen is unknown. A junction boundary mismatches the germline segment, possibly from a read error. Healthy Caucasians provided all donations. These data come from a study of identical twins. General observations from the study: These conclusions were based on statistical analysis (cross-sectional, not following the same donors). The study found weaker excess twin sharing in beta out-of-frame sequences.

Addition of a universal primer site occurred through template switching, and cDNA carried unique molecular identifiers. Via MiXCR, TCRdb re-called the 5' RACE reads, giving one row per CDR3 protein. Counted here are some 1,700,000 distinct CDR3 sequences, under 35% occurring once; the ten biggest clones make up less than 0.35%. This clonotype was sampled from a newborn girl in good health. The sample consisted of cord blood.

CDR3 sequence: CAISDPGTSGLEPFF. The CDR3 DNA reads TGTGCCATCAGTGACCCCGGGACTAGCGGATTAGAGCCGTTCTTC. The V and J genes are TRBV10-3 and TRBJ2-1, with 11 bases lining up with TRBD2. Germline CDR1 is ENHRY and CDR2 is SYGVKD. This CDR3 region has 15 residues.